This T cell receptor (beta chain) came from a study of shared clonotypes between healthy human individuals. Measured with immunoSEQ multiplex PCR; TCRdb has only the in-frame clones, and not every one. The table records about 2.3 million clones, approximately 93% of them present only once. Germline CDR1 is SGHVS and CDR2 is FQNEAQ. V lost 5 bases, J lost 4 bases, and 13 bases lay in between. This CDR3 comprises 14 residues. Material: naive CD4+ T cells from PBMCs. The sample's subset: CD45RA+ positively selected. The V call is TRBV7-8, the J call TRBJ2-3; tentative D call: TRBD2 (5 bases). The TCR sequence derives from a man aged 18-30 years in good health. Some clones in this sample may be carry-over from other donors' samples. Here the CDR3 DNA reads TGTGCCAGCAGCGCGGACTCGAGGGCAGATACGCAGTATTTT. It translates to CASSADSRADTQYF.